This passage covers 4 T cell receptor beta chains from one sample sequenced in a study of blood T cell repertoires in COVID-19 (TCRdb year 2020). Preparation of the library involved the immunoSEQ multiplex PCR assay. Drawn from immuneACCESS, this table holds only the in-frame rearrangements with V and J called that TCRdb kept. Clones are partly lost; checked studies trace under half to an unresolved V gene and leave the rest unexplained. The sample contains approximately 250,000 clones, over 75% of them found a single time. About 9.1% of the sample lies in the top ten. Input material: peripheral blood. Every receptor here comes from a human donor in a cohort sampled during active COVID-19.

The chain carries TRBV9 and TRBJ2-7; D is possibly TRBD2 (6 bases). V dropped 10 bases and J dropped 0 bases, with 14 bases sitting between them. From germline, CDR1 is SGDLS and CDR2 YYNGEE. The CDR3 extends over 13 amino acids. CDR3 region: CASRDSTSYEQYF. CDR3 in DNA: TGTGCCTCCCGGGACTCCACCTCCTACGAGCAGTACTTC.

The rearrangement links TRBV2 to TRBJ2-5; TRBD2 might be the D (7 bases). Trimming removed 6 bases at V and 5 bases at J, with 13 bases between. This CDR3 is 13 amino acids long. The germline V gene encodes CDR1 SNHLY and CDR2 FYNNEI. This CDR3 is CASRGGAGETQYF. CDR3 nucleotide sequence: TGTGCCAGCAGAGGGGGGGCGGGGGAGACCCAGTACTTC. Using reference TRBV2 and TRBJ2-5 for the parts outside the CDR3, the full variable domain is EPEVTQTPSHQVTQMGQEVILRCVPISNHLYFYWYRQILGQKVEFLVSFYNNEISEKSEIFDDQFSVERPDGSNFTLKIRSTKLEDSAMYFCASRGGAGETQYFGPGTRLLVL.

The chain employs TRBV7-2 and TRBJ2-1; 9 bases agree with TRBD2. V trimming: 4 bases; J trimming: 9 bases; junction bases outside the gene matches: 13. The CDR3 sequence is 16 residues long. The germline V gene encodes CDR1 SGHTA and CDR2 FQGNSA. CDR3 amino acids: CASSSGPGTSFAEQFF. CDR3 nucleotides: TGTGCCAGCAGCTCCGGTCCCGGGACTAGCTTCGCTGAGCAGTTCTTC.

V and J are TRBV12-3 or TRBV12-4 and TRBJ2-5; a weak D match, TRBD1 (5 bases). The CDR3 length is 13 residues. V lost 1 base, J lost 4 bases, and 7 bases lay in between. The CDR3 protein is CASSLEGRETQYF. The CDR3 DNA sequence: TGTGCCAGCAGTTTAGAGGGGCGAGAGACCCAGTACTTC.